Sequencing of this T cell receptor beta chain was carried out in a study of CD8 T cells in Susac syndrome. CDR1 and CDR2 from the germline V gene are MDHEN and SYDVKM. CDR3 length: 16 residues. The ends were cut back, 1 base at V and 2 bases at J, with 11 bases in the middle. Sequencing of TCR beta was performed on blood CD8+ and CD4+ T cells. Reverse transcription of roughly 0.5 to 1 ug RNA used random hexamers. TCRdb re-derived calls from the immunoSEQ multiplex PCR reads in MiXCR, one entry per CDR3 protein. Here the sample spans 130,000 or so distinct CDR3 sequences, 80% being singletons. Sequenced material: CD8+ T cells from PBMCs. The V call is TRBV28, the J call TRBJ2-2; D is ambiguous. The clonotype comes from a human donor with multiple sclerosis. The CDR3 protein is CASSLLSPINTGELFF. Here the CDR3 DNA reads TGTGCCAGCAGTTTATTGTCCCCGATTAACACCGGGGAGCTGTTTTTT.